The 30 T cell receptor beta chains reported below all come from one sample, sequenced in a study of human T cells and chemical hapten exposure. The time point denotes: healthy volunteer bleed at 6 weeks. Total RNA came from unfractionated whole blood. TCRdb ran MiXCR on the RACE reads and lists one entry per CDR3 protein. This sample carries about 77,000 distinct CDR3 sequences, around 9.4% of them seen once, and the ten largest clones take 1.7%. Sequencing used whole blood. All receptors derive from a female donor in good health. Some clones in this sample may be carry-over from other donors' samples.

This clonotype was seen repeatedly, ten times or more. The chain uses TRBV7-9 and TRBJ2-1, with 13 positions matching TRBD2. The CDR3 totals 17 residues. The germline V gene has CDR1 SEHNR and CDR2 FQNEAQ (reference sequence). Losses at the gene ends were 1 base for V and 5 bases for J; bases not matched to a gene: 5. CDR3 nucleotide sequence: TGTGCCAGCAGCTTAGTCGTCGGGACTAGCGGGGACAATGAGCAGTTCTTC. Translation: CASSLVVGTSGDNEQFF. Full variable domain (rest looked up from reference TRBV7-9 and TRBJ2-1): DTGVSQNPRHKITKRGQNVTFRCDPISEHNRLYWYRQTLGQGPEFLTYFQNEAQLEKSRLLSDRFSAERPKGSFSTLEIQRTEQGDSAMYLCASSLVVGTSGDNEQFFGPGTRLTVL.

This clonotype was found many times. The chain couples TRBV29-1 to TRBJ2-3; 7 bases line up with TRBD1. The germline CDR1 and CDR2 sequences are SQVTM and ANQGSEA. The CDR3 extends over 14 amino acids. V dropped 3 bases and J dropped 5; count of bases not matched to a gene: 8. The CDR3 region has the DNA TGCAGCGTTGATCGGACAGGAGGAAGAGATACGCAGTATTTT. This codes for CSVDRTGGRDTQYF.

This sequence joins TRBV20-1 and TRBJ2-7; no reliable D call. Trimming stripped 0 bases from V and 2 bases from J, with 11 bases between. Germline CDR1 DFQATT, CDR2 SNEGSKA (reference sequence). This CDR3 region has 14 residues. The CDR3 bases are TGCAGTGCTAGAGACCCGGGTCCAGCCTACGAGCAGTACTTC. This codes for CSARDPGPAYEQYF.

There are many counts of this clonotype. This chain connects TRBV18 to TRBJ1-1; 8 bases align to TRBD1. The germline V gene encodes CDR1 KGHSH and CDR2 LQKENI. The CDR3 covers 15 residues. Unmatched junction bases numbered 5, after V lost 3 bases and J lost 2 bases. In nucleotides, the CDR3 is TGTGCCAGCTCACCCGGACAGGGTGGAAACACTGAAGCTTTCTTT. Amino acids: CASSPGQGGNTEAFF.

This clonotype was detected only a few times. This chain uses TRBV5-8 with TRBJ1-4; no reliable D call. CDR3 length: 18 residues. Germline lookup yields CDR1 SGHTS and CDR2 YDEGEE. Trimming took off 0 bases at V and 0 bases at J, with 15 bases between the two ends. The CDR3 coding sequence is TGTGCCAGCAGCTTGGACCACATGACTCTTGCAACTAATGAAAAACTGTTTTTT. This codes for CASSLDHMTLATNEKLFF. The full variable domain, with the rest looked up from reference TRBV5-8 and TRBJ1-4, is EAGVTQSPTHLIKTRGQQATLRCSPISGHTSVYWYQQALGLGLQFLLWYDEGEERNRGNFPPRFSGRQFPNYSSELNVNALELEDSALYLCASSLDHMTLATNEKLFFGSGTQLSVL.

This chain links TRBV10-3 with TRBJ1-4; 7 positions agree with TRBD1. Germline V gene data show CDR1 as ENHRY and CDR2 as SYGVKD. The CDR3 consists of 16 residues. The trim removed 5 bases at V and 3 bases at J, leaving 9 bases unmatched. CDR3: CAISNTGAGANEKLFF. The CDR3 DNA follows: TGTGCCATCAGTAATACAGGGGCCGGGGCTAATGAAAAACTGTTTTTT.

The chain recombines TRBV7-2 with TRBJ1-5, with 7 bases fitting TRBD1. There are 16 residues in the CDR3. CDR1 and CDR2 (germline): SGHTA, FQGNSA. V dropped 1 base and J dropped 7; count of bases not matched to a gene: 10. The CDR3 DNA is TGTGCCAGCAGCTTAGGGCTTCAGGGGGTGAGGCAGCCCCAGCATTTT. This codes for CASSLGLQGVRQPQHF.

The rearrangement uses TRBV10-3 and TRBJ1-1, with a tentative D call TRBD1 (5 bases). V lost 10 bases and J lost 0, with 30 bases in between. The CDR3 runs to 19 residues. Germline assignment: CDR1 ENHRY and CDR2 SYGVKD. This chain's CDR3 is CATRGVLGGDYDMNTEAFF. The CDR3 DNA reads as TGTGCCACCCGGGGAGTTTTGGGAGGGGACTACGACATGAACACTGAAGCTTTCTTT.

This clonotype was counted at least ten times. The chain has TRBV7-2 and TRBJ2-5; 15 bases are shared with TRBD2. Germline CDR1 SGHTA, CDR2 FQGNSA. Trimming cost V 4 bases and J 3 bases; bases outside gene matches: 3. The CDR3 runs 16 residues. CDR3 loop: CASSSWTSGGEETQYF. Here the CDR3 DNA reads TGTGCCAGCAGCTCATGGACTAGCGGGGGGGAAGAGACCCAGTACTTC.

This clonotype was found a few times. The chain recombines TRBV6-6 with TRBJ1-5; no clear D. CDR1 MNHNY and CDR2 SVGAGI come from the germline V gene (reference sequence). V was pared by 0 bases and J by 4 bases, with 16 bases between. The CDR3 is made up of 17 amino acids. The CDR3 protein is CASSYSWPQGGNQPQHF. In nucleotides, the CDR3 is TGTGCCAGCAGTTACTCGTGGCCCCAAGGCGGGAATCAGCCCCAGCATTTT.

The chain is built from TRBV7-2 and TRBJ1-2; 8 bases are a match to TRBD1. Germline trimming cut 5 bases from V and 7 bases from J; bases unmatched to any gene: 6. The length of the CDR3 is 13 residues. Germline V gene sequence: CDR1 SGHTA, CDR2 FQGNSA. The CDR3 spells CASSPDRVSGYTF. The DNA for the CDR3 is TGTGCCAGCAGCCCGGACAGGGTGTCTGGCTACACCTTC.

This clonotype occurred a few times. The chain has TRBV2 and TRBJ2-3; D unresolved. The V and J ends lost 2 bases and 4 bases respectively, with 7 bases between them. Germline CDR1 SNHLY, CDR2 FYNNEI. The CDR3 consists of 13 residues. The CDR3 here is CASSEWWSDTQYF. The CDR3 DNA reads TGTGCCAGCAGTGAATGGTGGTCAGATACGCAGTATTTT.

This clonotype appeared many times. In DNA form, the CDR3 reads TGTGCCAGCAGTTTCGTAGCGGGCCTCTCCTACGAGCAGTACTTC. This gives the protein CASSFVAGLSYEQYF. The chain couples TRBV28 to TRBJ2-7; 7 nucleotides line up with TRBD2. Losses at the gene ends were 3 bases for V and 0 bases for J; bases not matched to a gene: 5. Germline assignment: CDR1 MDHEN and CDR2 SYDVKM. This CDR3 spans 15 amino acids.

This clonotype showed up many times. J is TRBJ1-4 and V is TRBV20-1, with D maybe TRBD1 (6 bases). CDR1 and CDR2 from the germline V gene are DFQATT and SNEGSKA (reference sequence). V shed 5 bases and J shed 5 bases, with 12 bases lying between them. The CDR3 is 13 residues long. CDR3 nucleotides: TGCAGTGCTCCCGGGACACTGAATGAAAAACTGTTTTTT. This translates into CSAPGTLNEKLFF.

A note on this clonotype: Just one base apart from a much larger clone, this may be a read error. V is TRBV20-1 and J is TRBJ2-7; the D gene is possibly TRBD2 (5 bases). Germline lookup yields CDR1 DFQATT and CDR2 SNEGSKA (reference sequence). The CDR3 spans 11 residues. Trimming took off 3 bases at V and 5 bases at J, with 8 bases between the two ends. Here the CDR3 reads CSASAGDEQYF. In DNA form, the CDR3 reads TGCAGTGCTAGCGCCGGGGACGAGCAGTACTTC.

The genes are TRBV13 and TRBJ2-7; 8 positions agree with TRBD2. With 5 bases clipped from V and 2 bases from J, the junction kept 2 bases outside the gene matches. CDR3 length equals 13 residues. Germline CDR1 PRHDT, CDR2 FYEKMQ (reference sequence). The CDR3 reads CASSRGLAYEQYF. CDR3 in DNA: TGTGCCAGCAGCAGGGGACTAGCCTACGAGCAGTACTTC.

The chain couples TRBV12-3 or TRBV12-4 to TRBJ2-1; 11 bases align to TRBD1. This CDR3 has 14 amino acids. V lost 6 bases and J lost 7; bases outside the gene matches: 5. CDR3 loop: CASSGQGATNEQFF. Here the CDR3 DNA reads TGTGCCAGCAGCGGACAGGGGGCTACGAATGAGCAGTTCTTC.

The V call is TRBV12-3 or TRBV12-4, the J call TRBJ1-5, with unresolved D. The ends were cut back, 1 base at V and 3 bases at J, with 7 bases in the middle. The CDR3 has 14 amino acids. The chain's CDR3 is CASSLGADNQPQHF. CDR3 bases: TGTGCCAGCAGTTTAGGGGCAGACAATCAGCCCCAGCATTTT.

This clonotype appeared many times. The chain couples TRBV7-3 to TRBJ1-2; TRBD1 might be the D (6 bases). The germline V gene encodes CDR1 SGHTA and CDR2 FQGTGA. Trimming stripped 5 bases from V and 8 bases from J, with 15 bases between. This CDR3 has 13 residues. The CDR3 loop reads CASSRETGGGYTF. CDR3 coding DNA: TGTGCCAGCAGCCGTGAGACAGGTGGCGGCTACACCTTC.

This clonotype was seen at least ten times. The chain uses TRBV3-1 and TRBJ1-2; unclear D gene. Between the trimmed V and J ends, which lost 2 bases and 0 bases, there was a span of 10 bases. CDR3 length: 15 amino acids. In germline, CDR1 is LGHDT, CDR2 YNNKEL (reference sequence). The CDR3 reads CASSQIDGANYGYTF. CDR3 coding DNA: TGTGCCAGCAGCCAAATTGACGGAGCTAACTATGGCTACACCTTC.

This rearrangement joins TRBV12-3 or TRBV12-4 to TRBJ2-1, with D possibly TRBD1 on 5 matching bases. The CDR3 contains 14 residues. V was trimmed by 5 bases and J by 3 bases, leaving 11 bases between them. CDR3 protein: CASSRQQVYNEQFF. Here the CDR3 DNA reads TGTGCCAGCAGTAGACAACAGGTCTACAATGAGCAGTTCTTC.

This clonotype has just a few counts. The rearrangement links TRBV7-2 to TRBJ2-3; 11 nucleotides line up with TRBD1. The CDR3 length is 15 residues. Germline V gene sequence: CDR1 SGHTA, CDR2 FQGNSA. Trimming took 4 bases from V and 4 from J; bases not matched to a gene: 4. DNA of the CDR3: TGTGCCAGCAGCTCGGACAGGGGGCGATCAGATACGCAGTATTTT. Protein product: CASSSDRGRSDTQYF.

A word on this clonotype: This may stem from a read error, because a much larger clone lies one nucleotide away. This chain joins TRBV20-1 and TRBJ1-5; the D gene is possibly TRBD1 (6 bases). Germline V CDR1 and CDR2: DFQATT, SNEGSKA (reference sequence). The CDR3 contains 21 residues. For the CDR3, the DNA is TGCAGTGCTAGTAGAAACGGTCGTGGGGGGCCCGTCGTAGAAGGCAATCAGCACCAGCATTTT. Translated: CSASRNGRGGPVVEGNQHQHF.

This clonotype showed up many times. This chain uses TRBV5-8 with TRBJ1-5; a possible D gene is TRBD1 (5 bases). The CDR3 contains 15 residues. CDR1 is SGHTS, CDR2 YDEGEE, per germline. The germline V and J ends were trimmed by 4 bases and 3 bases, with 14 bases remaining between them. The CDR3 DNA is TGTGCCAGCAGCCCGGGGGTAAGGACCAATCAGCCCCAGCATTTT. Translating gives CASSPGVRTNQPQHF.

This clonotype was found a few times. This chain links TRBV7-9 with TRBJ1-6; D is unresolved. The V end was cut by 3 bases, the J end by 8 bases, with 11 bases between. The CDR3 loop spans 14 amino acids. Germline V gene data show CDR1 as SEHNR and CDR2 as FQNEAQ (reference sequence). CDR3 in amino acids: CASSLGGRHSPLHF. CDR3 DNA sequence: TGTGCCAGCAGCTTGGGAGGAAGGCATTCACCCCTCCACTTT.

This clonotype was observed at least ten times. The V call is TRBV12-3 or TRBV12-4, the J call TRBJ1-3; no firm D call. The CDR3 has 20 amino acids. V lost 5 bases, J lost 0 bases, and 26 bases lay in between. Here the CDR3 reads CASSPWLGGQLNFSGNTIYF. The CDR3, as DNA: TGTGCCAGCAGTCCCTGGTTGGGAGGGCAACTGAATTTCTCTGGAAACACCATATATTTT.

This clonotype was recorded only once. With a much larger clone just one base away, this may be a read error. The chain carries TRBV29-1 and TRBJ2-3; D gene uncertain. Germline V gene data show CDR1 as SQVTM and CDR2 as ANQGSEA. The length of the CDR3 is 10 residues. In DNA form, the CDR3 reads TGCAGCGTTCGGGCAGATATGCAGTATTTT. Protein product: CSVRADMQYF.

This clonotype has just a few counts. V usage is TRBV2 and J usage is TRBJ2-2, with 11 bases identical to TRBD2. CDR1 SNHLY and CDR2 FYNNEI come from the germline V gene. The V segment lost 8 bases and the J segment 0 bases; nucleotides outside the gene matches: 5. The CDR3 has 16 residues. CDR3 sequence (DNA): TGTGCCAGCGGGGGACTAGCGGAAACGAACACCGGGGAGCTGTTTTTT. This codes for CASGGLAETNTGELFF.

This chain connects TRBV7-2 to TRBJ2-5; D tentatively reads TRBD1 or TRBD2 (5 bases each). The CDR3 covers 16 residues. Germline CDR1 reads SGHTA; CDR2 reads FQGNSA. V lost 8 bases to trimming and J lost 4 bases, with 23 bases between them. CDR3: CASFPYQGSRGETQYF. In DNA, the CDR3 is TGTGCCAGCTTTCCGTATCAGGGCAGTCGGGGAGAGACCCAGTACTTC.

Turning to this clonotype: A much more abundant neighbour one base away suggests this may be a read error. The chain has TRBV6-1 and TRBJ1-6; 9 bases align to TRBD1. Germline V gives CDR1 MNHNS, CDR2 SASEGT. This CDR3 is 14 amino acids long. CDR3 sequence: CTSRATGGELPLHF. Here the CDR3 DNA reads TGTACCAGCAGGGCGACAGGGGGTGAACTCCCCCTCCACTTT.